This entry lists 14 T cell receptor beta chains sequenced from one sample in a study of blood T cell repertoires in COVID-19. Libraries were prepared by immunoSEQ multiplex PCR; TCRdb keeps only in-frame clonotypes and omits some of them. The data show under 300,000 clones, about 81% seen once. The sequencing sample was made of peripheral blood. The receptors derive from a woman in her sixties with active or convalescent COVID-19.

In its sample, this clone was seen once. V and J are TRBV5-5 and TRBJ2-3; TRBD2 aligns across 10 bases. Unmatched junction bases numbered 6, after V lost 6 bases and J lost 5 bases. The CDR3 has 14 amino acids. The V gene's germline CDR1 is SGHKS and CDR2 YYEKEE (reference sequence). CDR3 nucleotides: TGTGCCAGCATCCAGCGGGGGGGCGTAGATACGCAGTATTTT. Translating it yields CASIQRGGVDTQYF.

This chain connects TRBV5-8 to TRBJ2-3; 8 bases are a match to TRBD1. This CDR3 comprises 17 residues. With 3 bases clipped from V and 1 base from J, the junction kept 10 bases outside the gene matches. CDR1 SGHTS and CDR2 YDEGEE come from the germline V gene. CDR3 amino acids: CASSSYGQGTRTDTQYF. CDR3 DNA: TGTGCCAGCAGCTCCTACGGACAGGGAACCCGCACAGATACGCAGTATTTT.

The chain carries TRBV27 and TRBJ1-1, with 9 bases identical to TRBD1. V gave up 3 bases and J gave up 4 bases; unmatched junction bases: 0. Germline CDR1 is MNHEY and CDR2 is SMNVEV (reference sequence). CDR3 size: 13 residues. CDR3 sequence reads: CASSLTGGTEAFF. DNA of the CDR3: TGTGCCAGCAGTTTGACAGGGGGCACTGAAGCTTTCTTT.

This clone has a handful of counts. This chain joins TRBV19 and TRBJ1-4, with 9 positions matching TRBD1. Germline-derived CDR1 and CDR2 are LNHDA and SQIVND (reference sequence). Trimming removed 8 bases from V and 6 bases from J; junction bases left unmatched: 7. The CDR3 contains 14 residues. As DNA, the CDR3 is TGTGCCAGTGGCCGGACAGGGGCAGATGAAAAACTGTTTTTT. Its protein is CASGRTGADEKLFF.

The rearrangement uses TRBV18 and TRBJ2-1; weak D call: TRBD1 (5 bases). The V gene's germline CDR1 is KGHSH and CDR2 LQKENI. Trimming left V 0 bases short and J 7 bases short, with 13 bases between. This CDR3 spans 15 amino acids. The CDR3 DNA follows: TGTGCCAGCTCACCACCGTCAGGGCGCGATAATGAGCAGTTCTTC. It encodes CASSPPSGRDNEQFF.

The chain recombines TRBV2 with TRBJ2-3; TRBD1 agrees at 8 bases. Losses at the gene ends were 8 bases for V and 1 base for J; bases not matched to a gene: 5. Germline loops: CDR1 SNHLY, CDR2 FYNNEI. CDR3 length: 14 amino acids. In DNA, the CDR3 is TGTGCCAGCCGGCGGGGACAGGGCACAGATACGCAGTATTTT. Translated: CASRRGQGTDTQYF. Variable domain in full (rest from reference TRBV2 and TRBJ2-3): EPEVTQTPSHQVTQMGQEVILRCVPISNHLYFYWYRQILGQKVEFLVSFYNNEISEKSEIFDDQFSVERPDGSNFTLKIRSTKLEDSAMYFCASRRGQGTDTQYFGPGTRLTVL.

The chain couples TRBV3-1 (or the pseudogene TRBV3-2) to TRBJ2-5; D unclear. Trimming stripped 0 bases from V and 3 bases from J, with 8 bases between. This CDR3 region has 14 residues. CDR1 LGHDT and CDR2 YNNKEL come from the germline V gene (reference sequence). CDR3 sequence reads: CASSQDKREETQYF. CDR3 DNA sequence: TGTGCCAGCAGCCAAGATAAGCGAGAAGAGACCCAGTACTTC.

As DNA, the CDR3 is TGTGCCAGCAGCTTCGGGACTACCTACAATGAGCAGTTCTTC. Its protein product is CASSFGTTYNEQFF. The chain is built from TRBV7-9 and TRBJ2-1, with 7 bases aligning to TRBD2. Germline-derived CDR1 and CDR2 are SEHNR and FQNEAQ (reference sequence). After removal of 3 bases from V and 2 bases from J, the junction contained 1 base not matched to a gene. The CDR3 spans 14 residues.

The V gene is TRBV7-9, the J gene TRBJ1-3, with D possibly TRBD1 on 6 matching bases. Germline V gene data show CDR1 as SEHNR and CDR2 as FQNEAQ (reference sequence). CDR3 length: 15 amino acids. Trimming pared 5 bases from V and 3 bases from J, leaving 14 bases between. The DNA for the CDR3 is TGTGCCAGCAGCCCCCCAGGGGTTTATGGAAACACCATATATTTT. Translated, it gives CASSPPGVYGNTIYF.

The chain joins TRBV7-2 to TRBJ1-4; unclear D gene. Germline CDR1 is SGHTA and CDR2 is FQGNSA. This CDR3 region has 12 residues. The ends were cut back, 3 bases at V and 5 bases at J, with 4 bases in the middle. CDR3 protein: CASSFGNEKLFF. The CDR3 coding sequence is TGTGCCAGCAGCTTCGGGAATGAAAAACTGTTTTTT.

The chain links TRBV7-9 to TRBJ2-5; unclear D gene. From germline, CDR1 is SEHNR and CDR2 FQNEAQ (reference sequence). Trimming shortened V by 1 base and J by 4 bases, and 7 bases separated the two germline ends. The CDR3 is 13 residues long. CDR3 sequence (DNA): TGTGCCAGCAGCTTAGAGCCGGGAGAGACCCAGTACTTC. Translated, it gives CASSLEPGETQYF.

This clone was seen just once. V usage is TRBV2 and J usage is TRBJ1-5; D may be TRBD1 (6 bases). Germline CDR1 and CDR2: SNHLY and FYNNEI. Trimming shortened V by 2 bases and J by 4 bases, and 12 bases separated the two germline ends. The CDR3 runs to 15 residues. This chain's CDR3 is CASSERRGVNQPQHF. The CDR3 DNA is TGTGCCAGCAGTGAACGCAGGGGCGTAAATCAGCCCCAGCATTTT. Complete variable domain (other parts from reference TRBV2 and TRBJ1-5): EPEVTQTPSHQVTQMGQEVILRCVPISNHLYFYWYRQILGQKVEFLVSFYNNEISEKSEIFDDQFSVERPDGSNFTLKIRSTKLEDSAMYFCASSERRGVNQPQHFGDGTRLSIL.

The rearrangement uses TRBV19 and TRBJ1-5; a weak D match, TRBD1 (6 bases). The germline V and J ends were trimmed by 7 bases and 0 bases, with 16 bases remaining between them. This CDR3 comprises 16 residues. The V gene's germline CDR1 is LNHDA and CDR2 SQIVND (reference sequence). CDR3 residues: CASNPGAGGSNQPQHF. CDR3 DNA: TGTGCCAGTAATCCAGGGGCAGGTGGTAGCAATCAGCCCCAGCATTTT. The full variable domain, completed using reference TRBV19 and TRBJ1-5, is DGGITQSPKYLFRKEGQNVTLSCEQNLNHDAMYWYRQDPGQGLRLIYYSQIVNDFQKGDIAEGYSVSREKKESFPLTVTSAQKNPTAFYLCASNPGAGGSNQPQHFGDGTRLSIL.

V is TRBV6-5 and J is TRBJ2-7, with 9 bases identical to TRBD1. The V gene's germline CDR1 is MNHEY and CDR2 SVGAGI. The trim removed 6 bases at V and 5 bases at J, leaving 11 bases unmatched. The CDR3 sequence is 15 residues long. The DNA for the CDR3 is TGTGCCAGCAGCGCCTTAGGACAGGGGTTAGACGAGCAGTACTTC. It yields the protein CASSALGQGLDEQYF.